One sample yielded the 25 T cell receptor beta chains listed below, sequenced in a study of T cell changes during pregnancy in multiple sclerosis. Profiled with immunoSEQ multiplex PCR; TCRdb holds only in-frame clones, not every one. In the table there are around 110,000 clones, 91% of which are singletons. The material was peripheral blood, obtained before pregnancy. All receptors come from a female donor with multiple sclerosis, enrolled in a pregnancy study.

The chain links TRBV27 to TRBJ2-1; 8 bases are a match to TRBD2. Germline V gene data show CDR1 as MNHEY and CDR2 as SMNVEV (reference sequence). The CDR3 has 15 amino acids. V was pared by 2 bases and J by 0 bases, with 0 bases of the junction left unmatched. In DNA, the CDR3 is TGTGCCAGCAGTTTAGCGGGAGGCTCCTACAATGAGCAGTTCTTC. The encoded protein is CASSLAGGSYNEQFF.

By share, this clone ranks as medium-sized. This sequence joins TRBV6-1 and TRBJ2-5, with 7 positions matching TRBD1. There are 15 residues in the CDR3. Trimming removed 1 base from V and 1 base from J; junction bases left unmatched: 3. Per germline, CDR1 MNHNS and CDR2 SASEGT. The DNA for the CDR3 is TGTGCCAGCAGTGAAGAACAGGGGACCCAAGAGACCCAGTACTTC. Amino acid sequence: CASSEEQGTQETQYF.

This rearrangement joins TRBV27 to TRBJ2-1, with D unclear. This CDR3 spans 14 amino acids. Trimming pared 6 bases from V and 2 bases from J, leaving 11 bases between. CDR1 and CDR2 (germline): MNHEY, SMNVEV (reference sequence). The CDR3 sequence: CASRPGGTYNEQFF. The CDR3 DNA follows: TGTGCCAGCAGGCCTGGCGGCACCTACAATGAGCAGTTCTTC.

The chain recombines TRBV4-3 with TRBJ2-3; 8 bases match TRBD1. The length of the CDR3 is 16 residues. V was pared by 3 bases and J by 1 base, with 6 bases of the junction left unmatched. The V gene's germline CDR1 is LGHNA and CDR2 YSLEER. The CDR3 reads CASSHPPGQGTDTQYF. CDR3 DNA sequence: TGCGCCAGCAGCCACCCACCGGGACAGGGCACAGATACGCAGTATTTT.

The chain is built from TRBV30 and TRBJ2-7, with D possibly TRBD1 on 6 matching bases. The CDR3 length is 10 residues. Germline V CDR1 and CDR2: GTSNPN, SVGIG (reference sequence). V lost 5 bases and J 7 bases, leaving 9 bases between the germline ends. CDR3 bases: TGTGCCTGGGGGACACCGGAGCAGTACTTC. It codes for CAWGTPEQYF.

The chain recombines TRBV6-5 with TRBJ1-2; tentatively, D is TRBD1 (5 bases). The germline V and J ends were trimmed by 8 bases and 6 bases, with 13 bases remaining between them. There are 12 residues in the CDR3. The germline V gene encodes CDR1 MNHEY and CDR2 SVGAGI. The CDR3 coding sequence is TGTGCCAGCCGGACACCCGAGGATGGCTACACCTTC. Translated, it gives CASRTPEDGYTF.

The CDR3 bases are TGTGCCAGCAGTTCTGAGGGCGGGGGCAATCAGCCCCAGCATTTT. Amino acid sequence: CASSSEGGGNQPQHF. V usage is TRBV25-1 and J usage is TRBJ1-5; no firm D call. The CDR3 covers 15 residues. Germline loops: CDR1 MGHDK, CDR2 SYGVNS. V was pared by 5 bases and J by 2 bases, with 13 bases between.

The rearrangement links TRBV19 to TRBJ2-3, with TRBD1 identical over 10 bases. This CDR3 comprises 15 residues. The V and J ends lost 6 bases and 2 bases, in that order; junction bases with no gene match: 5. Germline-derived CDR1 and CDR2 are LNHDA and SQIVND (reference sequence). CDR3 nucleotides: TGTGCCAGTAGCGACAGGGGGCTAAACACAGATACGCAGTATTTT. Protein sequence: CASSDRGLNTDTQYF.

The sample holds a few counts of this clone. The chain combines TRBV27 with TRBJ1-1; 8 bases fit TRBD1. The CDR3 spans 14 residues. J was trimmed by 4 bases and V by 5 bases; bases with no gene match: 6. CDR1 and CDR2 (germline): MNHEY, SMNVEV (reference sequence). The CDR3 here is CASSASDRVTEAFF. The CDR3 bases are TGTGCCAGCAGTGCCTCGGACAGGGTCACTGAAGCTTTCTTT.

The CDR3 DNA reads as TGTGCCAGCAGACCCGACAGTCAAATCACCGGGGAGCTGTTTTTT. Residues: CASRPDSQITGELFF. The V gene is TRBV7-2, the J gene TRBJ2-2, with D possibly matching TRBD1 (5 bases). Looked up from germline, CDR1 is SGHTA and CDR2 is FQGNSA. CDR3 length: 15 amino acids. V shed 6 bases and J shed 4 bases, with 15 bases lying between them.

The chain combines TRBV7-6 with TRBJ2-1; weak D call: TRBD2 (6 bases). Germline values: CDR1 SGHVS, CDR2 FNYEAQ. The CDR3 runs to 19 residues. V lost 2 bases and J 0 bases, leaving 20 bases between the germline ends. CDR3: CASSLNLVSYGSSYNEQFF. CDR3 nucleotides: TGTGCCAGCAGCTTAAATTTGGTTTCCTACGGGAGCTCCTACAATGAGCAGTTCTTC. Filled out from reference TRBV7-6 and TRBJ2-1, the complete variable domain reads GAGVSQSPRYKVTKRGQDVALRCDPISGHVSLYWYRQALGQGPEFLTYFNYEAQQDKSGLPNDRFSAERPEGSISTLTIQRTEQRDSAMYRCASSLNLVSYGSSYNEQFFGPGTRLTVL.

The J gene is TRBJ1-1, the V gene TRBV10-3; D may be TRBD1 (5 bases). There are 12 residues in the CDR3. Germline V gives CDR1 ENHRY, CDR2 SYGVKD. Trimming stripped 2 bases from V and 11 bases from J, with 12 bases between. CDR3 bases: TGTGCCATCAGTGAGATAGGGGTAGATGCTTTCTTT. It encodes CAISEIGVDAFF.

This clone was seen ten or more times. The rearrangement uses TRBV21-1 and TRBJ2-1; the table's D call of TRBD1 was not tested on the DNA. TRBV21-1 is an annotated pseudogene. The CDR3 is 13 amino acids. In nucleotides, the CDR3 is TGTGCCAGCAGCCGTCAACAGGGCAATGAGCAGTTCTTC. The encoded protein is CASSRQQGNEQFF.

The rearrangement links TRBV19 to TRBJ1-4, with D possibly TRBD1 on 5 matching bases. The germline V and J ends were trimmed by 5 bases and 6 bases, with 19 bases remaining between them. This CDR3 is built from 16 residues. CDR1 is LNHDA and CDR2 is SQIVND in the germline V gene (reference sequence). The CDR3 bases are TGTGCCAGTAGTCCCAAGTGGGGCTTGGTGGATGAAAAACTGTTTTTT. This translates into CASSPKWGLVDEKLFF.

This clone was seen at least ten times. V is TRBV7-2 and J is TRBJ2-2; weak D call: TRBD1 (6 bases). V shed 1 base and J shed 3 bases, with 15 bases lying between them. The CDR3 is 17 residues long. Germline loops: CDR1 SGHTA, CDR2 FQGNSA. Here the CDR3 reads CASSLVVVQGDTGELFF. As DNA, the CDR3 is TGTGCCAGCAGCTTAGTTGTTGTACAGGGAGACACCGGGGAGCTGTTTTTT.

The J gene is TRBJ2-7, the V gene TRBV11-3; 8 bases agree with TRBD1. With 2 bases clipped from V and 1 base from J, the junction kept 16 bases outside the gene matches. CDR1 and CDR2 from the germline V gene are SGHNT and YENEEA. The CDR3 extends over 19 amino acids. CDR3 sequence (DNA): TGTGCCAGCAGCTTAAGGGGGCCCCGGAAAGACAGGGGTTCCTACGAGCAGTACTTC. Encoded protein: CASSLRGPRKDRGSYEQYF.

The CDR3 loop reads CASSQAQGYNEQFF. CDR3 sequence (DNA): TGCGCCAGCAGCCAAGCACAGGGGTACAATGAGCAGTTCTTC. The rearrangement links TRBV4-3 to TRBJ2-1; TRBD1 matches 7 bases. With V trimmed by 1 base and J by 4 bases, 1 base remained unmatched. CDR1 is LGHNA, CDR2 YSLEER, per germline. The length of the CDR3 is 14 residues.

The chain recombines TRBV18 with TRBJ2-3; D unresolved. V was clipped by 10 bases and J by 3 bases, with 14 bases between them. This CDR3 is built from 13 residues. The germline gives CDR1 KGHSH, CDR2 LQKENI. CDR3 DNA: TGTGCCAACTCCCGCGCCGGGACAGATACGCAGTATTTT. This translates into CANSRAGTDTQYF.

The V call is TRBV5-1, the J call TRBJ2-2; 11 bases are a match to TRBD2. This CDR3 has 18 amino acids. Looked up from germline, CDR1 is SGHRS and CDR2 is YFSETQ. Trimming removed 1 base from V and 0 bases from J; junction bases left unmatched: 5. The DNA for the CDR3 is TGCGCCAGCAGCTTGAAGCCTAGCGGGGGGACGAACACCGGGGAGCTGTTTTTT. Translated, it gives CASSLKPSGGTNTGELFF.

In DNA, the CDR3 is TGTGCCAGCAGCTTGAACAGGGGATACACCGGGGAGCTGTTTTTT. Translation gives CASSLNRGYTGELFF. This chain uses TRBV11-3 with TRBJ2-2, with TRBD1 matching over 7 bases. This CDR3 is 15 amino acids long. Germline CDR1 SGHNT, CDR2 YENEEA. Germline trimming cut 3 bases from V and 3 bases from J; bases unmatched to any gene: 4.

This clone was seen once. This chain joins TRBV18 and TRBJ2-7; possibly TRBD1 for D (5 bases). V was shortened by 3 bases and J by 6 bases, with 15 bases between the two germline ends. This CDR3 is 14 amino acids long. CDR1 KGHSH and CDR2 LQKENI come from the germline V gene. Written as DNA, the CDR3 is TGTGCCAGCTCACCTTGGGGCGAAAACTCCGAGCAGTACTTC. Translation gives CASSPWGENSEQYF.

This rearrangement joins TRBV28 to TRBJ2-3, with 7 bases identical to TRBD2. The CDR3 length is 15 residues. The ends lost 3 bases at V and 8 bases at J; junction bases unmatched: 11. CDR1 MDHEN and CDR2 SYDVKM come from the germline V gene. CDR3 residues: CASSFPAAGTVTQYF. In DNA, the CDR3 is TGTGCCAGCAGTTTCCCTGCAGCGGGAACCGTTACGCAGTATTTT.

The J gene is TRBJ1-5, the V gene TRBV12-5, with D perhaps TRBD1 (6 bases). V was cut by 6 bases and J by 3 bases, with 12 bases left in between. Looked up from germline, CDR1 is LGHNT and CDR2 is FRNRAP. This CDR3 contains 14 residues. CDR3 loop: CASGYRDTNQPQHF. The CDR3 nucleotides are TGTGCTAGTGGCTACAGGGATACCAATCAGCCCCAGCATTTT.

The rearrangement joins TRBV19 to TRBJ1-2; 8 bases are shared with TRBD1. Germline-derived CDR1 and CDR2 are LNHDA and SQIVND (reference sequence). This CDR3 comprises 13 residues. The junction had 7 bases not matched to a gene; V was cut back by 6 bases and J by 7 bases. The CDR3 DNA reads TGTGCCAGTAGCGACAGGGGCTTTTTTGGCTACACCTTC. Its protein product is CASSDRGFFGYTF.

The genes are TRBV5-1 and TRBJ1-5, with D unclear. This CDR3 has 11 amino acids. V was shortened by 3 bases and J by 4 bases, with 2 bases between the two germline ends. Looked up from germline, CDR1 is SGHRS and CDR2 is YFSETQ. The CDR3 is CASSSNQPQHF. In nucleotides, the CDR3 is TGCGCCAGCAGCTCGAATCAGCCCCAGCATTTT.